This entry concerns a single T cell receptor (beta chain). Its antigen is unidentified. In germline, CDR1 is LNHDA, CDR2 SQIVND (reference sequence). The V end was cut by 7 bases, the J end by 4 bases, with 14 bases between. The CDR3 has 14 amino acids. The data are from a study of cytomegalovirus exposure and HLA in healthy donors. Study findings and constraints: Among TCR beta chains, those listed as cytomegalovirus-associated numbered some 160.

Libraries were prepared by immunoSEQ multiplex PCR; TCRdb keeps only in-frame clonotypes and omits some of them. The profile shows approximately 200,000 clones, about 81% of them singletons. Source material: PBMCs. The rearrangement joins TRBV19 to TRBJ1-5; possible D gene TRBD1, 5 bases. The source of this sequence is a woman aged 25 to 39 in good health and CMV-seronegative. The CDR3 nucleotides are TGTGCCAGTATCCCAGGGCAGGAAAATCAGCCCCAGCATTTT. It yields the protein CASIPGQENQPQHF.